This T cell receptor beta chain originates from a study of technical replicates of blood from several donors. Data came from immunoSEQ multiplex PCR; TCRdb stores just in-frame clones and leaves some out. The table records around 13,000 clones, 79% of them present only once. Trimming took 8 bases from V and 3 from J, leaving 13 bases between them. The germline V gene has CDR1 SSHAT and CDR2 FNYEAQ (reference sequence). The CDR3 covers 13 residues. The sample was PBMCs. This chain connects TRBV7-7 to TRBJ1-1; D is unclear. This sequence originates from a human donor in good health. CDR3 DNA: TGTGCCAGCCCCGGCGGCGGGGACACTGAAGCTTTCTTT. Its protein is CASPGGGDTEAFF.